This TCR beta chain was observed in a study of T cell responses to AZD1222 COVID-19 vaccine. General study findings and limits: In a largely white British group with more females than males, clonal diversity was possibly underestimated. Researchers took repertoire samples only after the peak T cell response had come.

In this sample, this clone turned up once. Antigen specificity is unknown. V was pared by 3 bases and J by 4 bases, with 14 bases of the junction left unmatched. There are 17 residues in the CDR3. CDR1 is LGHNA and CDR2 is YSLEER in the germline V gene. Repertoires were generated with immunoSEQ multiplex PCR, while TCRdb's copy carries only in-frame clones and drops some. Of roughly 130,000 clones in the sample, roughly 90% were seen once. J is TRBJ2-7 and V is TRBV4-3; TRBD2 aligns across 8 bases. Sequenced material: peripheral blood, taken on day 0 of AZD1222 vaccination. This sequence originates from an adult in good health. Here the CDR3 DNA reads TGCGCCAGCAGCCAGTCCCTCACTAGCGGACGTGGTTACGAGCAGTACTTC. Residues: CASSQSLTSGRGYEQYF.